This entry concerns a single TCR beta chain. The antigen remains unidentified. From germline, CDR1 is LGHNA and CDR2 YNFKEQ. The CDR3 loop spans 19 amino acids. Germline trimming cut 2 bases from V and 0 bases from J; bases unmatched to any gene: 9. The sample comes from a study of cytomegalovirus exposure and HLA in healthy donors. PCR primers comprised 60 Vbeta and 13 Jbeta primers. The method was immunoSEQ multiplex PCR; TCRdb's version includes in-frame clones alone and lacks a portion of them. The top ten hold about 1.7% of the sample, which has fewer than 120,000 clones, around 88% seen once. Regarding the study as a whole: Presence/absence analyses took donor sequencing depth as roughly uniform. The authors listed 150 to 200 TCR beta chains as cytomegalovirus-associated. High sensitivity and specificity were reportedly achieved when the classifier diagnosed cytomegalovirus status.

The sequence was collected from a man aged 35 to 55 in good health and CMV-seronegative. V is TRBV4-2 and J is TRBJ2-6, with 8 bases that match TRBD1. The sample was PBMCs. CDR3 coding DNA: TGTGCCAGCAGCCAAACCGGGACAGGATCCCCCTCTGGGGCCAACGTCCTGACTTTC. This encodes CASSQTGTGSPSGANVLTF.